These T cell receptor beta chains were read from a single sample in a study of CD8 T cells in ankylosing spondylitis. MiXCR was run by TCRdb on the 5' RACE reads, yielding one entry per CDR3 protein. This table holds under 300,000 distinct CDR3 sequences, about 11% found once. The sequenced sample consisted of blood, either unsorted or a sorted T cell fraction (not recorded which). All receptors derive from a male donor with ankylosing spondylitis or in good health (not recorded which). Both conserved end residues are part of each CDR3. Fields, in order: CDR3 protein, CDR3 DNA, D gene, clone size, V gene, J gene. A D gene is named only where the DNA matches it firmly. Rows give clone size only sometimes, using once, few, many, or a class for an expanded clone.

CDR3 protein: CASSLSPQENTGELFF; CDR3 DNA: TGCGCCAGCAGCTTGTCCCCACAGGAGAACACCGGGGAGCTGTTTTTT; D gene: NA; clone size: many; V gene: TRBV5-1; J gene: TRBJ2-2
CDR3 protein: CASSEYNGGTGSETQYF; CDR3 DNA: TGTGCCAGCAGTGAATATAATGGGGGGACAGGGAGTGAGACCCAGTACTTC; D gene: TRBD1; clone size: NA; V gene: TRBV25-1; J gene: TRBJ2-5
CDR3 protein: CASSPGTSGRARLRHNEQFF; CDR3 DNA: TGTGCCAGCAGCCCAGGGACTAGCGGGAGGGCCCGGCTCCGACACAATGAGCAGTTCTTC; D gene: TRBD2; clone size: NA; V gene: TRBV7-3; J gene: TRBJ2-1
CDR3 protein: CASTHRAGVAYEQYF; CDR3 DNA: TGTGCCAGCACCCACAGAGCGGGAGTGGCCTACGAGCAGTACTTC; D gene: TRBD2; clone size: NA; V gene: TRBV7-9; J gene: TRBJ2-7
CDR3 protein: CASSSTGAYYGYTF; CDR3 DNA: TGTGCCAGCAGCTCGACAGGGGCGTACTATGGCTACACCTTC; D gene: TRBD1; clone size: many; V gene: TRBV12-3/TRBV12-4; J gene: TRBJ1-2
CDR3 protein: CSAPKDSLRNIQYF; CDR3 DNA: TGCAGTGCCCCCAAGGACAGTCTCCGAAACATTCAGTACTTC; D gene: NA; clone size: many; V gene: TRBV20-1; J gene: TRBJ2-4
CDR3 protein: CASSYPVTGRSGELFF; CDR3 DNA: TGTGCCAGCAGTTACCCGGTCACCGGCAGGTCCGGGGAGCTGTTTTTT; D gene: NA; clone size: many; V gene: TRBV6-5; J gene: TRBJ2-2
CDR3 protein: CASRRERQGANSPLHF; CDR3 DNA: TGTGCCAGCAGGAGAGAGAGACAGGGGGCGAATTCACCCCTCCACTTT; D gene: TRBD1; clone size: NA; V gene: TRBV2; J gene: TRBJ1-6
CDR3 protein: CAISESGANVLTF; CDR3 DNA: TGTGCCATCAGCGAATCTGGGGCCAACGTCCTGACTTTC; D gene: NA; clone size: many; V gene: TRBV10-3; J gene: TRBJ2-6
CDR3 protein: CSVGGAAYEQYF; CDR3 DNA: TGCAGCGTTGGTGGGGCAGCCTACGAGCAGTACTTC; D gene: NA; clone size: many; V gene: TRBV29-1; J gene: TRBJ2-7
CDR3 protein: CASSLGVLETQYF; CDR3 DNA: TGTGCCAGCAGTTTAGGGGTTCTGGAGACCCAGTACTTC; D gene: NA; clone size: few; V gene: TRBV28; J gene: TRBJ2-5
CDR3 protein: CARARDRGQGREQPQHF; CDR3 DNA: TGCGCCAGAGCCCGGGACAGGGGGCAGGGGAGGGAGCAGCCCCAGCATTTT; D gene: TRBD1; clone size: many; V gene: TRBV10-1; J gene: TRBJ1-5
CDR3 protein: CASSLRPPSDTQYF; CDR3 DNA: TGCGCCAGCAGCTTGCGACCCCCCAGCGATACGCAGTATTTT; D gene: NA; clone size: many; V gene: TRBV5-1; J gene: TRBJ2-3
CDR3 protein: CASGWQGADTQYF; CDR3 DNA: TGCGCCAGCGGATGGCAGGGAGCTGATACGCAGTATTTT; D gene: NA; clone size: many; V gene: TRBV5-1; J gene: TRBJ2-3
CDR3 protein: CASSLGTDGNGNTIYF; CDR3 DNA: TGTGCCAGCAGCCTTGGGACAGACGGAAATGGAAACACCATATATTTT; D gene: TRBD1; clone size: many; V gene: TRBV3-1; J gene: TRBJ1-3